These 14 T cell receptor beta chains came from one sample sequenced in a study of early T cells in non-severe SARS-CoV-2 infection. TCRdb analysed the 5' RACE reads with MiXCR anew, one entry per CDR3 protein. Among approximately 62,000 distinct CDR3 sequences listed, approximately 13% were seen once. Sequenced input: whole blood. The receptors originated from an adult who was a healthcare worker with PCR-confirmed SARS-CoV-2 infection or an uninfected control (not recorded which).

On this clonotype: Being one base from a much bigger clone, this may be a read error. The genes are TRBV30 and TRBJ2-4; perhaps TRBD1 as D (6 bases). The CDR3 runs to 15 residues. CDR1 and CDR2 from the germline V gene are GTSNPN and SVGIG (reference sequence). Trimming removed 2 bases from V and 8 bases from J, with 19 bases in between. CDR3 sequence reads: CAWSPRDKEVDIQYF. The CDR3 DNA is TGTGCCTGGAGTCCCAGGGACAAGGAGGTGGACATTCAGTACTTC.

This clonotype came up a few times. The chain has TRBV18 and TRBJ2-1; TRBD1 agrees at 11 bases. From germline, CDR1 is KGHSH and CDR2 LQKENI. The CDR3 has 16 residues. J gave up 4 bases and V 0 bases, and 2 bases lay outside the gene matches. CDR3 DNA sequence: TGTGCCAGCTCACCACCCGGGACAGGGGGGTACAATGAGCAGTTCTTC. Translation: CASSPPGTGGYNEQFF.

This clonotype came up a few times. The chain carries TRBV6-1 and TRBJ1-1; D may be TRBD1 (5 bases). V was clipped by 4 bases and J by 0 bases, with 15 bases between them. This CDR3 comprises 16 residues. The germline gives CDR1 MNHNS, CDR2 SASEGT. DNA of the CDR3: TGTGCCAGCAGTGGAGGGGCTCAAACTGTGAACACTGAAGCTTTCTTT. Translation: CASSGGAQTVNTEAFF.

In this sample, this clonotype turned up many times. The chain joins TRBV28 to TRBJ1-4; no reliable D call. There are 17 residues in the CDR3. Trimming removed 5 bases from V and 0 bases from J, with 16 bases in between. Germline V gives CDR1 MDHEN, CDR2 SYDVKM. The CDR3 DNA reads TGTGCCAGCAGTCCCGGGCGGGAGGGTGCAACTAATGAAAAACTGTTTTTT. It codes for CASSPGREGATNEKLFF.

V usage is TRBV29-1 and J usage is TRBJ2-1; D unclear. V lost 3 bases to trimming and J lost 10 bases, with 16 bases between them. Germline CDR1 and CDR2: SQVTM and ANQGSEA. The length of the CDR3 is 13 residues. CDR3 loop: CSVDAGLGKEQFF. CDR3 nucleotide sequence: TGCAGCGTTGATGCCGGGCTAGGCAAGGAGCAGTTCTTC.

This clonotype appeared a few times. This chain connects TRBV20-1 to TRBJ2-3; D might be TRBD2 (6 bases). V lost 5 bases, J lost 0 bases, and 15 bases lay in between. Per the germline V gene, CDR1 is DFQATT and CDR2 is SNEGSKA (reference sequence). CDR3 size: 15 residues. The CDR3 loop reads CSAPREGTSTDTQYF. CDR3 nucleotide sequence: TGCAGTGCTCCCCGAGAGGGGACTAGCACAGATACGCAGTATTTT.

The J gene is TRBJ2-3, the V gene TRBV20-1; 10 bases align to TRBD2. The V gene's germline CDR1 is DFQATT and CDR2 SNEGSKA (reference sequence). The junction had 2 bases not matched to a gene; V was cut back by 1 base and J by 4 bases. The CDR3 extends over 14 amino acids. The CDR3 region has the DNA TGCAGTGCTAGAGGAGGGACTAGCGCAGATACGCAGTATTTT. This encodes CSARGGTSADTQYF.

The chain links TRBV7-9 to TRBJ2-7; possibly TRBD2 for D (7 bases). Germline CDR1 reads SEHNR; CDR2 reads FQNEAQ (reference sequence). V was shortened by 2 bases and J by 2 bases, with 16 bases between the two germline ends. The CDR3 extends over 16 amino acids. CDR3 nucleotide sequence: TGTGCCAGCAGCTTAAAGGGGGGGTGGCAGCCCTACGAGCAGTACTTC. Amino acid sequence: CASSLKGGWQPYEQYF.

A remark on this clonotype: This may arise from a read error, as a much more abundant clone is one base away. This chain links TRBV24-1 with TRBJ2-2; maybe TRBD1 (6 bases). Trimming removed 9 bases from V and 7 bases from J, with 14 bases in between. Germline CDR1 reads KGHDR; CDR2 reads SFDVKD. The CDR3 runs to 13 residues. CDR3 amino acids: CATRDMAIGELFF. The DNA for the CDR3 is TGTGCCACCCGGGACATGGCAATCGGGGAGCTGTTTTTT.

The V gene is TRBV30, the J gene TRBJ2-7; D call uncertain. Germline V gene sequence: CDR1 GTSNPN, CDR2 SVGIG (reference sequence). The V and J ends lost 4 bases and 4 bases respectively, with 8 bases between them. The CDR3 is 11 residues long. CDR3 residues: CAWKSSYEQYF. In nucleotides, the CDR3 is TGTGCCTGGAAATCGAGTTACGAGCAGTACTTC.

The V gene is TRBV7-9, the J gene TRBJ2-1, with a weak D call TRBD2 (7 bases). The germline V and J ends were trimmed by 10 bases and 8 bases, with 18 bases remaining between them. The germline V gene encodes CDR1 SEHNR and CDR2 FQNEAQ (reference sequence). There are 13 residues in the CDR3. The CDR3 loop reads CATRGGGSDEQFF. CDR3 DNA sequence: TGTGCCACCCGTGGGGGCGGGAGTGATGAGCAGTTCTTC.

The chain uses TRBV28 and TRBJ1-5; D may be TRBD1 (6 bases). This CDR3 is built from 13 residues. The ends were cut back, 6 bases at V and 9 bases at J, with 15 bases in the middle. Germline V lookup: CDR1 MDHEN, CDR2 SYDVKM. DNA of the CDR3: TGTGCCAGCAGCTTCGCCGGGACAAGGCCCCAGCATTTT. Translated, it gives CASSFAGTRPQHF.

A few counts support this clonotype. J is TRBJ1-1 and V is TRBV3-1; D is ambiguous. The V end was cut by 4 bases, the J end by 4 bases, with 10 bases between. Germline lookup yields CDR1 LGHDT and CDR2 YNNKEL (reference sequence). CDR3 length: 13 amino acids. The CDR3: CASSPPAATEAFF. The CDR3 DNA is TGTGCCAGCAGCCCCCCGGCGGCCACTGAAGCTTTCTTT.

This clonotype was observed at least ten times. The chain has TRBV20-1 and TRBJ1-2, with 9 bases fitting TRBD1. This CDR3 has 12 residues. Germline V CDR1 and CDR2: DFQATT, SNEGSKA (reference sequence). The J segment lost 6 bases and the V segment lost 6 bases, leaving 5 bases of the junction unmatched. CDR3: CSAPGQGNGYTF. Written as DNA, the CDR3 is TGCAGTGCCCCGGGACAGGGCAATGGCTACACCTTC.